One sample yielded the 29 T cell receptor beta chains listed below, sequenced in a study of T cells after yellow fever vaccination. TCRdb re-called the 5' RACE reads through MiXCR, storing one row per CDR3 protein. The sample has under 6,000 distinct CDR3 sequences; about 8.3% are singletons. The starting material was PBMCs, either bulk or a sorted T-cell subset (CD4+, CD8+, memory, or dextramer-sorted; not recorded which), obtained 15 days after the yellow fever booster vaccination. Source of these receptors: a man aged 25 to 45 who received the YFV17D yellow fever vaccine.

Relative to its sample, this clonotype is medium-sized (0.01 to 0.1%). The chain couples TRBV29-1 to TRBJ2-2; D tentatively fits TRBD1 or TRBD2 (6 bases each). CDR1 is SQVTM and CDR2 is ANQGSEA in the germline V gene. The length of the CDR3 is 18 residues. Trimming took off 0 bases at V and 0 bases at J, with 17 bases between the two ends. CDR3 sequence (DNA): TGCAGCGTTGAAGATCGGGGGTTGGACAGCCCGAACACCGGGGAGCTGTTTTTT. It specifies CSVEDRGLDSPNTGELFF.

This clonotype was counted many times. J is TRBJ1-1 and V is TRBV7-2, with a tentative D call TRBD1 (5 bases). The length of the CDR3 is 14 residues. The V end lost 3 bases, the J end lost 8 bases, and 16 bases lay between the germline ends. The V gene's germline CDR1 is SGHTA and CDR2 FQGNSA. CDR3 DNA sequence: TGTGCCAGCAGCTTTAGAACGGGGGAGGCAGAAGCTTTCTTT. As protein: CASSFRTGEAEAFF.

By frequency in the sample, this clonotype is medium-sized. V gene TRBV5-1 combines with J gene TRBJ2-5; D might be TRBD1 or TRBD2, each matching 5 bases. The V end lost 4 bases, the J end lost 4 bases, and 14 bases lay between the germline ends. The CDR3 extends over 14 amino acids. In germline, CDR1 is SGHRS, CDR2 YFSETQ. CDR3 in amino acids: CASSPPPGRETQYF. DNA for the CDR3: TGCGCCAGCAGCCCCCCCCCAGGGAGAGAGACCCAGTACTTC.

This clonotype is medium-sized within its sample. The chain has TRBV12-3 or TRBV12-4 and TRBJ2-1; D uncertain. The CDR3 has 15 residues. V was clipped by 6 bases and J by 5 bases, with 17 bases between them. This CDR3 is CASSPGSTPHNEQFF. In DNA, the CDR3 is TGTGCCAGCAGCCCCGGGTCCACCCCTCACAATGAGCAGTTCTTC.

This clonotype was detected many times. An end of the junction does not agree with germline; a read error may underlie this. CDR3 sequence (DNA): TGCTGTGCTAGAGGAGTCGATACAGGGAACTTCGGGGATACGCAGTATTTT. Translating gives CCARGVDTGNFGDTQYF. The J gene is TRBJ2-3, the V gene TRBV20-1, with D perhaps TRBD1 (6 bases). Germline V gene data show CDR1 as DFQATT and CDR2 as SNEGSKA (reference sequence). The CDR3 covers 17 residues.

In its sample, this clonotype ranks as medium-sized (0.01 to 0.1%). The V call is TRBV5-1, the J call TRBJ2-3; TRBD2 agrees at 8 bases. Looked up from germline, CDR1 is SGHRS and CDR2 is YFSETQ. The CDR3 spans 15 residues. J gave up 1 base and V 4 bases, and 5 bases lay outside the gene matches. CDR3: CASSPTTSGTDTQYF. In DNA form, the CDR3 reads TGCGCCAGCAGCCCAACGACTAGCGGCACAGATACGCAGTATTTT.

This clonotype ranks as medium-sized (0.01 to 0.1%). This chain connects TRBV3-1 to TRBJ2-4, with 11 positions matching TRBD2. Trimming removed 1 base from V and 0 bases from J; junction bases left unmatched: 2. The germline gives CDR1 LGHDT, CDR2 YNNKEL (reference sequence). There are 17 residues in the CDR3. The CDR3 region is CASSQVAGGLAKNIQYF. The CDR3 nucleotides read TGTGCCAGCAGCCAAGTAGCGGGAGGGTTAGCCAAAAACATTCAGTACTTC.

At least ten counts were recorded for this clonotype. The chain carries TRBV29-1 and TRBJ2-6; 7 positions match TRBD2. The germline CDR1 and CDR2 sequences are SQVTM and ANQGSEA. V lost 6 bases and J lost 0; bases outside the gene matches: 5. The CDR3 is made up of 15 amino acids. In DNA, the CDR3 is TGCAGCGTATCAGCGGGGTCCTCTGGGGCCAACGTCCTGACTTTC. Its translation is CSVSAGSSGANVLTF.

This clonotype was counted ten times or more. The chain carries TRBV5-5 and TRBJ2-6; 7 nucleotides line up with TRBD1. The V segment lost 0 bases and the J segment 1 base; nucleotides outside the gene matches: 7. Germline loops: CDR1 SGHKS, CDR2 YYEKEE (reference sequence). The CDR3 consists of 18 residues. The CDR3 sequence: CASSLGQGGGSGANVLTF. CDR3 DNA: TGTGCCAGCAGCTTGGGACAGGGTGGGGGATCTGGGGCCAACGTCCTGACTTTC.

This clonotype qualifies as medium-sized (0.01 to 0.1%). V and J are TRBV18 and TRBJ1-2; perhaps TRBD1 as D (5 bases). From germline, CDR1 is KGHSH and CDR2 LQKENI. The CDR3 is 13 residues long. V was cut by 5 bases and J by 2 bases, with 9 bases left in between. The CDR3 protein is CASSRDRNYGYTF. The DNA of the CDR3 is TGTGCCAGCTCAAGGGACCGGAACTATGGCTACACCTTC.

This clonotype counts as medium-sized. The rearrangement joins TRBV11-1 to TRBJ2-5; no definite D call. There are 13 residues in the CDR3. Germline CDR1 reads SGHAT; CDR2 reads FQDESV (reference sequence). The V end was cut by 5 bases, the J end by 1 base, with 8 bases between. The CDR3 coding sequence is TGTGCCAGCAGCCATGAACCCCAAGAGACCCAGTACTTC. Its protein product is CASSHEPQETQYF.

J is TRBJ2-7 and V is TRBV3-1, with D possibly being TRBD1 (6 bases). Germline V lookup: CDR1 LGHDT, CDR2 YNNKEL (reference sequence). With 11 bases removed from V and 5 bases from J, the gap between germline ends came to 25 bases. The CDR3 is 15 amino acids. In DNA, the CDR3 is TGTGCCTGCTCCAAGCAGGTCCCCGGGACACACGAGCAGTACTTC. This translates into CACSKQVPGTHEQYF.

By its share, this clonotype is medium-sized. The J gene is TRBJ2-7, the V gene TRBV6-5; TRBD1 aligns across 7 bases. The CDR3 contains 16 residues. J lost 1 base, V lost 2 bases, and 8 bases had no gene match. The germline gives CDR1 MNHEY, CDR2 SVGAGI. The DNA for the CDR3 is TGTGCCAGCAGTTACCCTCCCGGGACAGTATCCTACGAGCAGTACTTC. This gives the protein CASSYPPGTVSYEQYF.

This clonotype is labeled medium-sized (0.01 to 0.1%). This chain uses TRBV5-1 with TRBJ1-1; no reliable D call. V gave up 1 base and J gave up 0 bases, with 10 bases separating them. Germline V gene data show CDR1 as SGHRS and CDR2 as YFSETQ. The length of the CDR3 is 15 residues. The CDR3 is CASSLSTPMNTEAFF. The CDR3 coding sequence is TGCGCCAGCAGCTTGTCGACCCCTATGAACACTGAAGCTTTCTTT. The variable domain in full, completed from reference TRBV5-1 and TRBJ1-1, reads KAGVTQTPRYLIKTRGQQVTLSCSPISGHRSVSWYQQTPGQGLQFLFEYFSETQRNKGNFPGRFSGRQFSNSRSEMNVSTLELGDSALYLCASSLSTPMNTEAFFGQGTRLTVV.

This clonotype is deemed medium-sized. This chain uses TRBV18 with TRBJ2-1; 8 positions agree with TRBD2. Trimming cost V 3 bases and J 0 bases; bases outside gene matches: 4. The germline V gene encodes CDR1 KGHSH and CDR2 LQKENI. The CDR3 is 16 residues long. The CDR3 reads CASSPGTRSSYNEQFF. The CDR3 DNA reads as TGTGCCAGCTCACCGGGGACTAGGAGCTCCTACAATGAGCAGTTCTTC.

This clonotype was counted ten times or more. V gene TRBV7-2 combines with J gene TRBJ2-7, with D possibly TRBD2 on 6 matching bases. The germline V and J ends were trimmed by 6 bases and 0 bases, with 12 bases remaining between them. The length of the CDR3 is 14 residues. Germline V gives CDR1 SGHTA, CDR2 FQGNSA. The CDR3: CASRSGSLSYEQYF. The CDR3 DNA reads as TGTGCCAGCAGGAGCGGGTCGCTCTCCTACGAGCAGTACTTC. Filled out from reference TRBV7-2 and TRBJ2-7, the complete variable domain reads GAGVSQSPSNKVTEKGKDVELRCDPISGHTALYWYRQSLGQGLEFLIYFQGNSAPDKSGLPSDRFSAERTGGSVSTLTIQRTQQEDSAVYLCASRSGSLSYEQYFGPGTRLTVT.

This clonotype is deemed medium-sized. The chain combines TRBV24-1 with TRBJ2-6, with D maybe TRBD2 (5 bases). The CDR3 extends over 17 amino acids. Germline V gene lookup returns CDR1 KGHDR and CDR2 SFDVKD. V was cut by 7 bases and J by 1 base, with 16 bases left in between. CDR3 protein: CATSAHRGTSGANVLTF. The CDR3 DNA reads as TGTGCCACCAGCGCCCACCGGGGTACTTCTGGGGCCAACGTCCTGACTTTC.

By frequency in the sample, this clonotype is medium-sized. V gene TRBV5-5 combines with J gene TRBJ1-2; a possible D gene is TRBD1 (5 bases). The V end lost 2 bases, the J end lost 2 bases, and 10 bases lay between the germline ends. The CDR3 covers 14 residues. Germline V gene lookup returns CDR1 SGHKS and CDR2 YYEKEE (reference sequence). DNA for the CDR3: TGTGCCAGCAGCTTAGAGGGGCCCAACTATGGCTACACCTTC. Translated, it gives CASSLEGPNYGYTF.

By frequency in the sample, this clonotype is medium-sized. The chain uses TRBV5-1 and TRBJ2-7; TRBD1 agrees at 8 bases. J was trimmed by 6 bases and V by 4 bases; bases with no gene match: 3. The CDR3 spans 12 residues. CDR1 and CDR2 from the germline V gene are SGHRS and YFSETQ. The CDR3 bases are TGCGCCAGCAGCCTACAGGGGGGCGAGCAGTACTTC. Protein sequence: CASSLQGGEQYF.

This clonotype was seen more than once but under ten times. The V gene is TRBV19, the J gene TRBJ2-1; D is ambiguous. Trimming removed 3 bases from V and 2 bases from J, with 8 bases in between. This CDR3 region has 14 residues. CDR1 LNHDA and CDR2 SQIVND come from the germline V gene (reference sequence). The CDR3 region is CASSIEIPYNEQFF. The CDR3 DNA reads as TGTGCCAGTAGTATTGAAATACCCTACAATGAGCAGTTCTTC.

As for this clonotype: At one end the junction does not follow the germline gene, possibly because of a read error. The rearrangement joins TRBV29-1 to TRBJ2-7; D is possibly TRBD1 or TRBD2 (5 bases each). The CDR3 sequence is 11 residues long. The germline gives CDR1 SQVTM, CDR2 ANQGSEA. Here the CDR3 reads CSVGVGLQHYF. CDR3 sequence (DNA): TGCAGCGTGGGGGTTGGTCTACAGCATTACTTC.

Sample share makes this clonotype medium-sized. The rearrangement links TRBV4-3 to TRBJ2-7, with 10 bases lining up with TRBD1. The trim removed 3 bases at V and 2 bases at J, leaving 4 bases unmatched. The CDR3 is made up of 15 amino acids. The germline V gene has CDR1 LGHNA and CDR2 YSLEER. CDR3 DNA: TGCGCCAGCAGCCACACCGGGACAGGGGCCTACGAGCAGTACTTC. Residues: CASSHTGTGAYEQYF.

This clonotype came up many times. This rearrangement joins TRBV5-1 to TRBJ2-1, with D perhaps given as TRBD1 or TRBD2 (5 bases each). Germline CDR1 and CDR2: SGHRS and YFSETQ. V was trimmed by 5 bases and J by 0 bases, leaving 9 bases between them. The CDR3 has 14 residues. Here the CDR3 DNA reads TGCGCCAGCAGTAGGGGAGACTCCTACAATGAGCAGTTCTTC. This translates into CASSRGDSYNEQFF.

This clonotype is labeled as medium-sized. For the CDR3, the DNA is TGCAGTGCTAGCTCACCCGACAGGGCCCAAGAGACCCAGTACTTC. Protein sequence: CSASSPDRAQETQYF. V is TRBV20-1 and J is TRBJ2-5; 7 nucleotides line up with TRBD1. The V and J ends lost 3 bases and 1 base, in that order; junction bases with no gene match: 8. The CDR3 runs 15 residues. Germline V gene data show CDR1 as DFQATT and CDR2 as SNEGSKA (reference sequence).

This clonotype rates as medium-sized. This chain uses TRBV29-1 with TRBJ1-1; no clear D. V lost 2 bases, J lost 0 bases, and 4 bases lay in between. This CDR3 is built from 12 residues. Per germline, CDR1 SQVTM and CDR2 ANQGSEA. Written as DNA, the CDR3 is TGCAGCGTTGAAAGAATGAACACTGAAGCTTTCTTT. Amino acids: CSVERMNTEAFF.

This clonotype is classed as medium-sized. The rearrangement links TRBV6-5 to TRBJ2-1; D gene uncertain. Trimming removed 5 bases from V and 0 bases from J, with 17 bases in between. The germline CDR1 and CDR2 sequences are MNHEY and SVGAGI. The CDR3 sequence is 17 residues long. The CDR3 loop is CASSLRQQLSSYNEQFF. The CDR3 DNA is TGTGCCAGCAGTCTCCGACAACAGCTAAGCTCCTACAATGAGCAGTTCTTC.

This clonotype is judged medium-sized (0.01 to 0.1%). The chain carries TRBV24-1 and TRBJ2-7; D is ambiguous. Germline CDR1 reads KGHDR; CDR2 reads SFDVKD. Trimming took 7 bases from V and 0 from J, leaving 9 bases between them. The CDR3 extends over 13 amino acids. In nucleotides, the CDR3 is TGTGCCACCAGGGCTGGAAGCTCCTACGAGCAGTACTTC. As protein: CATRAGSSYEQYF.

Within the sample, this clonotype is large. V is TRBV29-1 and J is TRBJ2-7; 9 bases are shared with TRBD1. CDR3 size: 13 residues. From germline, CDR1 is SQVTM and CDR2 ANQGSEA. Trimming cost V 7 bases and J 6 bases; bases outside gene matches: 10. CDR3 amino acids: CSATGTGNSEQYF. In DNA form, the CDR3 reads TGCAGCGCTACCGGGACAGGGAACTCCGAGCAGTACTTC.

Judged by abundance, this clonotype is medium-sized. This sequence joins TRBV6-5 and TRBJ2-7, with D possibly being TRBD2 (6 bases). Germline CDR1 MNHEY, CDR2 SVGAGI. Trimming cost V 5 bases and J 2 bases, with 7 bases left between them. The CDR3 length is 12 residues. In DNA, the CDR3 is TGTGCCAGCAGTCCGGGAGCCTACGAGCAGTACTTC. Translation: CASSPGAYEQYF.